This T cell receptor (beta chain) was observed in a study of control samples from healthy donors and cancer patients. V gave up 7 bases and J gave up 0 bases, with 18 bases separating them. Germline assignment: CDR1 LNHDA and CDR2 SQIVND (reference sequence). The CDR3 loop spans 17 amino acids. Sequencing was performed with immunoSEQ multiplex PCR; in TCRdb, only in-frame clones are kept and a portion is missing. The sample includes 84,000 or so clones, 90% to 95% of them seen just once. This clone was found a few times. The V call is TRBV19, the J call TRBJ1-4, with D possibly matching TRBD1 (5 bases). The sample was blood. This sequence originates from a man aged 45-65 years in good health. This CDR3 reads CASTNPGTFATNEKLFF. Written as DNA, the CDR3 is TGTGCCAGTACCAATCCCGGGACTTTTGCAACTAATGAAAAACTGTTTTTT.